The 32 T cell receptor beta chains listed next were all sequenced from one sample in a study of T cell repertoires in cytomegalovirus infection. TCRdb redid the calling of the reads with MiXCR, one entry per CDR3 protein. The sample includes a few hundred thousand distinct CDR3 sequences, around 25% seen only once; the top ten take roughly 14%. Which antigens these TCRs recognize remains unknown. The sample here was cultured PBMCs, taken from culture after CMV antigen stimulation. The receptor source for this set is a human donor in good health (CMV status not recorded). Some clones in this sample may be carry-over from other donors' samples.

This clonotype was seen many times. The rearrangement links TRBV7-2 to TRBJ2-4; 7 bases line up with TRBD2. The V gene's germline CDR1 is SGHTA and CDR2 FQGNSA. V lost 1 base to trimming and J lost 3 bases; unmatched junction nucleotides: 9. The CDR3 is made up of 17 amino acids. In DNA form, the CDR3 reads TGTGCCAGCAGCTTAGGCATGGGAGCGGGACTCAAAAACATTCAGTACTTC. Translated, it gives CASSLGMGAGLKNIQYF. The full variable domain, with the rest looked up from reference TRBV7-2 and TRBJ2-4, is GAGVSQSPSNKVTEKGKDVELRCDPISGHTALYWYRQSLGQGLEFLIYFQGNSAPDKSGLPSDRFSAERTGGSVSTLTIQRTQQEDSAVYLCASSLGMGAGLKNIQYFGAGTRLSVL.

V gene TRBV5-1 combines with J gene TRBJ2-1; 13 bases map to TRBD2. Per germline, CDR1 SGHRS and CDR2 YFSETQ. The junction had 4 bases not matched to a gene; V was cut back by 0 bases and J by 7 bases. This CDR3 has 16 amino acids. The CDR3 nucleotides read TGCGCCAGCAGCTTGGGGGGGACTAGCGGGATTAATGAGCAGTTCTTC. Its protein is CASSLGGTSGINEQFF.

This clonotype was seen a few times. This rearrangement joins TRBV6-2 or TRBV6-3 to TRBJ1-5; possible D gene TRBD1, 6 bases. CDR3 size: 15 residues. CDR1 is MNHEY and CDR2 is SVGEGT in the germline V gene. The ends were cut back, 1 base at V and 6 bases at J, with 13 bases in the middle. CDR3 protein: CASSYWFRGSQPQHF. CDR3 sequence (DNA): TGTGCCAGCAGTTACTGGTTCAGGGGAAGTCAGCCCCAGCATTTT.

This chain connects TRBV2 to TRBJ2-7; D is perhaps TRBD1 (6 bases). CDR1 SNHLY and CDR2 FYNNEI come from the germline V gene. Trimming removed 6 bases at V and 0 bases at J, with 12 bases between. This CDR3 has 14 amino acids. The DNA of the CDR3 is TGTGCCAGCAGAGACAGGCAACGCTCCTACGAGCAGTACGTC. As protein: CASRDRQRSYEQYV.

This clonotype was recorded a few times. The gene calls are TRBV6-1 and TRBJ1-2; 7 positions match TRBD1. The V and J ends lost 6 bases and 8 bases, in that order; junction bases with no gene match: 9. Germline CDR1 is MNHNS and CDR2 is SASEGT. CDR3 length equals 13 residues. Written as DNA, the CDR3 is TGTGCCAGCAGCCCGACAGGGTCACACGGCTACACCTTC. Its translation: CASSPTGSHGYTF.

This clonotype was counted ten times or more. This chain uses TRBV7-2 with TRBJ1-1; D is undetermined. Germline V gene lookup returns CDR1 SGHTA and CDR2 FQGNSA. The CDR3 consists of 15 residues. Deletions cut 1 base from V and 0 bases from J, with 9 bases between. CDR3 sequence: CASSLDGGMNTEAFF. DNA for the CDR3: TGTGCCAGCAGCTTAGACGGTGGGATGAACACTGAAGCTTTCTTT.

This clonotype was seen more than once but under ten times. The V and J genes are TRBV6-5 and TRBJ1-2; weak D call: TRBD1 (5 bases). There are 15 residues in the CDR3. The V gene's germline CDR1 is MNHEY and CDR2 SVGAGI. V was clipped by 5 bases and J by 2 bases, with 15 bases between them. For the CDR3, the DNA is TGTGCCAGCAGTAGCACGCGGGGCGGCAACTATGGCTACACCTTC. This codes for CASSSTRGGNYGYTF.

This clonotype has more than one count but fewer than ten. The CDR3 protein is CASSATGRASNQPQHF. The CDR3, as DNA: TGTGCCAGCAGCGCCACGGGGAGGGCTAGCAATCAGCCCCAGCATTTT. V usage is TRBV7-9 and J usage is TRBJ1-5; D remains unclear. The CDR3 contains 16 residues. Germline values: CDR1 SEHNR, CDR2 FQNEAQ (reference sequence). V lost 5 bases and J 0 bases, leaving 14 bases between the germline ends.

The V and J genes are TRBV12-3 or TRBV12-4 and TRBJ2-3, with 7 positions matching TRBD1. Germline trimming cut 5 bases from V and 4 bases from J; bases unmatched to any gene: 9. The CDR3 extends over 15 amino acids. The CDR3 nucleotides read TGTGCCAGCAGTCTCAGACAGGGATCCGCAGATACGCAGTATTTT. Its protein is CASSLRQGSADTQYF.

This clonotype was counted at least ten times. The V and J genes are TRBV7-9 and TRBJ2-1; 10 bases line up with TRBD2. The CDR3 consists of 14 residues. Germline CDR1 is SEHNR and CDR2 is FQNEAQ (reference sequence). Trimming at V came to 3 bases and at J to 7 bases, leaving 3 bases not matched to a gene. The CDR3 DNA sequence: TGTGCCAGCAGCTTTAGCGGGAGGAATAATGAGCAGTTCTTC. This codes for CASSFSGRNNEQFF.

This clonotype occurred many times. The chain recombines TRBV7-2 with TRBJ2-1; the D call may be TRBD1 or TRBD2 (5 bases each). The CDR3 runs to 15 residues. Per germline, CDR1 SGHTA and CDR2 FQGNSA. The ends were cut back, 5 bases at V and 4 bases at J, with 15 bases in the middle. The CDR3: CASSPAAGTYNEQFF. CDR3 DNA: TGTGCCAGCAGCCCCGCCGCCGGGACGTACAATGAGCAGTTCTTC.

This clonotype qualifies as medium-sized. The rearrangement joins TRBV7-3 to TRBJ2-1; 8 bases match TRBD2. V gave up 4 bases and J gave up 8 bases; unmatched junction bases: 7. The CDR3 loop spans 14 amino acids. The germline V gene has CDR1 SGHTA and CDR2 FQGTGA. CDR3 in amino acids: CASSWGGGLHEQFF. CDR3 nucleotide sequence: TGTGCCAGCAGCTGGGGCGGGGGGCTCCATGAGCAGTTCTTC.

This clonotype was counted between two and nine times. The CDR3 sequence: CATSRTDRLTEAFF. The CDR3 DNA sequence: TGTGCCACCAGCAGGACGGACAGGCTCACTGAAGCTTTCTTT. This chain links TRBV15 with TRBJ1-1, with 7 positions matching TRBD1. V shed 3 bases and J 4 bases; nucleotides not matched to a gene: 5. Germline CDR1 reads LNHNV; CDR2 reads YYDKDF (reference sequence). CDR3 length equals 14 residues.

The rearrangement links TRBV24-1 to TRBJ2-1, with 11 bases that match TRBD1. The CDR3 spans 13 residues. The J segment lost 6 bases and the V segment lost 9 bases, leaving 3 bases of the junction unmatched. From germline, CDR1 is KGHDR and CDR2 SFDVKD. This CDR3 reads CATGGTGGNEQFF. CDR3 nucleotides: TGTGCCACCGGGGGGACAGGGGGCAATGAGCAGTTCTTC.

This clonotype was recorded at least ten times. V usage is TRBV6-5 and J usage is TRBJ2-7, with D possibly being TRBD1 (6 bases). The V gene lost 2 bases and the J gene lost 3 bases, with 26 bases spanning the gap. The CDR3 is 19 amino acids. In germline, CDR1 is MNHEY, CDR2 SVGAGI. In nucleotides, the CDR3 is TGTGCCAGCAGTTACCCCCATCGAATCCGAAGACAGGCCTACTACGAGCAGTACGTC. It yields the protein CASSYPHRIRRQAYYEQYV.

This clonotype was found many times. This chain connects TRBV6-5 to TRBJ1-2; D is ambiguous. Germline V lookup: CDR1 MNHEY, CDR2 SVGAGI. Trimming left V 2 bases short and J 5 bases short, with 6 bases between. The CDR3 runs to 12 residues. The CDR3 region has the DNA TGTGCCAGCAGTTACGCCGGATATGGCTACACCTTC. This codes for CASSYAGYGYTF.

This clonotype has a handful of counts. The chain carries TRBV9 and TRBJ1-3, with a possible D match to TRBD1 (5 bases). The CDR3 totals 13 residues. V was shortened by 6 bases and J by 3 bases, with 10 bases between the two germline ends. Germline CDR1 and CDR2: SGDLS and YYNGEE. The CDR3 reads CASMRGHGNTIYF. The CDR3, as DNA: TGTGCCAGCATGAGGGGTCATGGAAACACCATATATTTT.

This clonotype was found many times. The gene calls are TRBV7-8 and TRBJ2-3; TRBD2 might be the D (8 bases). Trimming shortened V by 1 base and J by 1 base, and 15 bases separated the two germline ends. Germline assignment: CDR1 SGHVS and CDR2 FQNEAQ. The CDR3 has 17 amino acids. CDR3 sequence (DNA): TGTGCCAGCAGCTTAGGGGGACAGCGGGGGCGCACAGATACGCAGTATTTT. Its translation: CASSLGGQRGRTDTQYF. The full variable domain, completed using reference TRBV7-8 and TRBJ2-3, is GAGVSQSPRYKVAKRGQDVALRCDPISGHVSLFWYQQALGQGPEFLTYFQNEAQLDKSGLPSDRFFAERPEGSVSTLKIQRTQQEDSAVYLCASSLGGQRGRTDTQYFGPGTRLTVL.

As concerns this clonotype: A much larger clone is a single base away; this may be a read error. The chain uses TRBV7-6 and TRBJ1-3; D gene unclear. Germline CDR1 SGHVS, CDR2 FNYEAQ. CDR3 length equals 17 residues. CDR3 residues: CASSLGGRLFSGDTIYF. The DNA of the CDR3 is TGTGCCAGCAGCTTAGGCGGCAGGCTATTCTCTGGAGACACCATATATTTT.

CDR3 in amino acids: CASSSGQGFQPQHF. CDR3 nucleotide sequence: TGTGCCAGCAGTTCTGGACAGGGATTTCAGCCCCAGCATTTT. This chain links TRBV28 with TRBJ1-5; 8 nucleotides align to TRBD1. The CDR3 is made up of 14 amino acids. V lost 4 bases and J lost 6; bases outside the gene matches: 5. CDR1 and CDR2 from the germline V gene are MDHEN and SYDVKM.

The chain uses TRBV6-5 and TRBJ1-4; 11 nucleotides align to TRBD1. The CDR3 covers 18 residues. Germline V CDR1 and CDR2: MNHEY, SVGAGI. With 0 bases clipped from V and 3 bases from J, the junction kept 6 bases outside the gene matches. For the CDR3, the DNA is TGTGCCAGCAGTTACTCGATAGGACAGGGGGCGGCTAATGAAAAACTGTTTTTT. It specifies CASSYSIGQGAANEKLFF.

This chain uses TRBV7-2 with TRBJ1-5, with D tentatively TRBD1 (6 bases). The CDR3 has 14 residues. Germline CDR1 reads SGHTA; CDR2 reads FQGNSA. V was pared by 3 bases and J by 6 bases, with 12 bases between. CDR3 DNA sequence: TGTGCCAGCAGCTTCGCAGGGGTCGGTCAGCCCCAGCATTTT. Amino acid sequence: CASSFAGVGQPQHF.

The sample holds many counts of this clonotype. The chain joins TRBV6-5 to TRBJ1-5; the match to TRBD1 covers 7 bases. Germline-derived CDR1 and CDR2 are MNHEY and SVGAGI. With V trimmed by 1 base and J by 2 bases, 5 bases remained unmatched. This CDR3 is built from 16 residues. The CDR3 DNA reads as TGTGCCAGCAGTTACTTTCCCCAGGGGGGCAATCAGCCCCAGCATTTT. Its translation is CASSYFPQGGNQPQHF.

This clonotype appeared many times. The chain uses TRBV7-2 and TRBJ1-2; D is undetermined. The CDR3 extends over 14 amino acids. Germline-derived CDR1 and CDR2 are SGHTA and FQGNSA. The V gene lost 1 base and the J gene lost 5 bases, with 11 bases spanning the gap. CDR3 in DNA: TGTGCCAGCAGCTTAGGCCAGGTTGGGTATGGCTACACCTTC. Protein sequence: CASSLGQVGYGYTF.

This clonotype was counted many times. The chain has TRBV7-2 and TRBJ2-7, with 12 bases matching TRBD2. Germline V gives CDR1 SGHTA, CDR2 FQGNSA. V trimming: 3 bases; J trimming: 5 bases; junction bases outside the gene matches: 5. The CDR3 consists of 15 residues. The chain's CDR3 is CASSFGLAGYDEQYF. The CDR3 DNA reads as TGTGCCAGCAGCTTTGGACTAGCGGGGTACGACGAGCAGTACTTC.

This sequence joins TRBV28 and TRBJ1-4; no definite D call. Germline CDR1 reads MDHEN; CDR2 reads SYDVKM. V lost 6 bases to trimming and J lost 5 bases, with 13 bases between them. The CDR3 covers 14 residues. The CDR3 DNA reads as TGTGCCAGCAGCACGACGGACGGAAATGAAAAACTGTTTTTT. Protein sequence: CASSTTDGNEKLFF.

In its sample, this clonotype ranks as medium-sized. The chain combines TRBV20-1 with TRBJ2-7, with D uncertain. V shed 4 bases and J shed 1 base, with 5 bases lying between them. Germline V gene lookup returns CDR1 DFQATT and CDR2 SNEGSKA (reference sequence). The CDR3 spans 11 residues. The CDR3 coding sequence is TGCAGTGCTAAATCTTCCTACGAGCAGTACTTC. It codes for CSAKSSYEQYF.

V is TRBV7-2 and J is TRBJ1-1; the D gene is possibly TRBD1 (5 bases). The V end was cut by 5 bases, the J end by 6 bases, with 13 bases between. Germline lookup yields CDR1 SGHTA and CDR2 FQGNSA. CDR3 length: 13 residues. The CDR3 region has the DNA TGTGCCAGCAGCCCAAACTCGGGACCTGAAGCTTTCTTT. Translation: CASSPNSGPEAFF.

This clonotype showed up just a few times. The chain recombines TRBV10-3 with TRBJ2-3; 12 bases are shared with TRBD2. The trim removed 6 bases at V and 2 bases at J, leaving 6 bases unmatched. Germline V gene data show CDR1 as ENHRY and CDR2 as SYGVKD. There are 16 residues in the CDR3. The CDR3 here is CAIRGTSGSNTDTQYF. CDR3 DNA sequence: TGTGCCATCAGGGGGACTAGCGGGTCTAACACAGATACGCAGTATTTT.

V usage is TRBV29-1 and J usage is TRBJ1-1, with 7 nucleotides matching TRBD1. With V trimmed by 7 bases and J by 1 base, 12 bases remained unmatched. The CDR3 is made up of 15 amino acids. Germline values: CDR1 SQVTM, CDR2 ANQGSEA. CDR3 bases: TGCAGCGCCCGAGCTGACAGGGTAGGGAACACTGAAGCTTTCTTT. This codes for CSARADRVGNTEAFF. The entire variable domain, with the rest obtained from reference TRBV29-1 and TRBJ1-1, is as follows: SAVISQKPSRDICQRGTSLTIQCQVDSQVTMMFWYRQQPGQSLTLIATANQGSEATYESGFVIDKFPISRPNLTFSTLTVSNMSPEDSSIYLCSARADRVGNTEAFFGQGTRLTVV.

Only a few counts were recorded for this clonotype. The chain has TRBV5-1 and TRBJ1-4; maybe TRBD1 (5 bases). Germline CDR1 is SGHRS and CDR2 is YFSETQ. V lost 0 bases to trimming and J lost 6 bases, with 12 bases between them. This CDR3 has 15 amino acids. The DNA for the CDR3 is TGCGCCAGCAGCTTGGCCCCCGGGGCCGATGAAAAACTGTTTTTT. This translates into CASSLAPGADEKLFF. Using reference TRBV5-1 and TRBJ1-4 for the parts outside the CDR3, the full variable domain is KAGVTQTPRYLIKTRGQQVTLSCSPISGHRSVSWYQQTPGQGLQFLFEYFSETQRNKGNFPGRFSGRQFSNSRSEMNVSTLELGDSALYLCASSLAPGADEKLFFGSGTQLSVL.

This clonotype has ten or more counts. V usage is TRBV7-9 and J usage is TRBJ2-1; 14 nucleotides agree with TRBD2. CDR3 length equals 17 residues. Germline-derived CDR1 and CDR2 are SEHNR and FQNEAQ (reference sequence). The V segment lost 5 bases and the J segment 4 bases; nucleotides outside the gene matches: 7. The CDR3 loop reads CASSMGLAGALYNEQFF. The CDR3 DNA sequence: TGTGCCAGCAGCATGGGACTAGCGGGAGCCTTGTACAATGAGCAGTTCTTC.